One and the same sample provided the 17 T cell receptor beta chains below, sequenced in a study of T cells in localized non-small cell lung cancer. The assay was immunoSEQ multiplex PCR, and TCRdb's table has in-frame clones only and misses some. This sample has around 41,000 clones, with 75% to 90% found just once. The specimen was peripheral blood, collected before any cancer treatment. These receptors were taken from a man between 40 and 70 years old with stage I lung adenocarcinoma.

This chain connects TRBV30 to TRBJ2-7; a weak D match, TRBD2 (5 bases). The CDR3 contains 14 residues. Deletions cut 0 bases from V and 0 bases from J, with 9 bases between. Germline V CDR1 and CDR2: GTSNPN, SVGIG (reference sequence). CDR3 loop: CAWSVRLNSYEQYF. The CDR3 coding sequence is TGTGCCTGGAGTGTACGACTAAACTCCTACGAGCAGTACTTC.

The chain uses TRBV4-1 and TRBJ2-7; D call uncertain. V dropped 0 bases and J dropped 2 bases, with 11 bases sitting between them. Germline V CDR1 and CDR2: MGHRA, YSYEKL. The CDR3 contains 15 residues. CDR3 sequence reads: CASSQDGKRTYEQYF. The CDR3 DNA reads as TGCGCCAGCAGCCAAGATGGGAAACGGACCTACGAGCAGTACTTC.

This chain links TRBV19 with TRBJ1-2; a possible D gene is TRBD1 (5 bases). There are 13 residues in the CDR3. V was cut by 4 bases and J by 1 base, with 7 bases left in between. Looked up from germline, CDR1 is LNHDA and CDR2 is SQIVND (reference sequence). The CDR3 region is CASSKQGNYGYTF. CDR3 bases: TGTGCCAGTAGTAAGCAGGGTAACTATGGCTACACCTTC.

The chain has TRBV11-2 and TRBJ2-7; TRBD1 aligns across 9 bases. Per the germline V gene, CDR1 is SGHAT and CDR2 is FQNNGV. This CDR3 spans 17 amino acids. With V trimmed by 1 base and J by 2 bases, 9 bases remained unmatched. Here the CDR3 reads CASSLVGRGTGPYEQYF. The CDR3 DNA sequence: TGTGCCAGCAGCTTAGTGGGGCGGGGGACAGGGCCCTACGAGCAGTACTTC.

This clone was found once. The genes are TRBV4-3 and TRBJ2-3; TRBD2 is a possible D gene (5 bases). In germline, CDR1 is LGHNA, CDR2 YSLEER. The CDR3 loop spans 15 amino acids. Trimming cost V 2 bases and J 2 bases, with 11 bases left between them. In DNA form, the CDR3 reads TGCGCCAGCAGCCAAAGTGGGAGTATCACAGATACGCAGTATTTT. Its protein is CASSQSGSITDTQYF.

The V and J genes are TRBV6-5 and TRBJ1-1; weak D call: TRBD1 (5 bases). Trimming pared 7 bases from V and 1 base from J, leaving 10 bases between. This CDR3 is built from 13 residues. CDR1 and CDR2 (germline): MNHEY, SVGAGI. The DNA for the CDR3 is TGTGCCAGCACCTGGGGGGAGAACACTGAAGCTTTCTTT. Encoded protein: CASTWGENTEAFF.

The chain links TRBV5-3 to TRBJ2-1, with 8 nucleotides matching TRBD2. TRBV5-3 is an ORF; its function is uncertain. V was clipped by 8 bases and J by 4 bases; unmatched bases: 11. This CDR3 has 15 residues. The CDR3 spells CASNEREKHYNEQFF. In DNA, the CDR3 is TGTGCCAGCAACGAGCGGGAGAAGCATTACAATGAGCAGTTCTTC.

The chain couples TRBV28 to TRBJ2-1, with 7 nucleotides matching TRBD2. Germline V CDR1 and CDR2: MDHEN, SYDVKM. The CDR3 spans 16 residues. The V segment lost 4 bases and the J segment 4 bases; nucleotides outside the gene matches: 10. The CDR3 DNA reads TGTGCCAGCAGTTCCGCCACTAGCGACCAATACAATGAGCAGTTCTTC. Its translation is CASSSATSDQYNEQFF.

The CDR3 DNA is TGTGCCAGCAGCTTGGGGGAGGAAAAACTGTTTTTT. Protein: CASSLGEEKLFF. The rearrangement joins TRBV7-2 to TRBJ1-4; D may be TRBD1 (5 bases). Between the trimmed V and J ends, which lost 3 bases and 8 bases, there was a span of 7 bases. The germline CDR1 and CDR2 sequences are SGHTA and FQGNSA. The CDR3 length is 12 residues.

This chain links TRBV11-2 with TRBJ2-2; D might be TRBD1 (5 bases). With 6 bases removed from V and 1 base from J, the gap between germline ends came to 15 bases. The CDR3 totals 16 residues. Germline V gene sequence: CDR1 SGHAT, CDR2 FQNNGV. This CDR3 is CASRNTGAWNTGELFF. As DNA, the CDR3 is TGTGCCAGCAGGAATACAGGCGCTTGGAACACCGGGGAGCTGTTTTTT.

The V and J genes are TRBV27 and TRBJ2-5, with 9 bases fitting TRBD1. Losses at the gene ends were 5 bases for V and 5 bases for J; bases not matched to a gene: 12. The CDR3 length is 16 residues. Germline-derived CDR1 and CDR2 are MNHEY and SMNVEV (reference sequence). The CDR3 DNA reads as TGTGCCAGCAGTCGGACAGGGGCCGGGGGTCGGGAGACCCAGTACTTC. It translates to CASSRTGAGGRETQYF.

This clone appeared a single time. The chain combines TRBV2 with TRBJ2-1; 11 bases map to TRBD2. Germline V lookup: CDR1 SNHLY, CDR2 FYNNEI. The CDR3 is 17 residues long. The junction had 9 bases not matched to a gene; V was cut back by 8 bases and J by 0 bases. For the CDR3, the DNA is TGTGCCAGCCAGGGACTAGCGGAGACGAGCTCCTACAATGAGCAGTTCTTC. Protein: CASQGLAETSSYNEQFF.

The chain uses TRBV7-6 and TRBJ2-2; D is uncertain. Per the germline V gene, CDR1 is SGHVS and CDR2 is FNYEAQ. The CDR3 has 13 amino acids. Trimming removed 3 bases at V and 1 base at J, with 3 bases between. The CDR3 is CASSFMNTGELFF. CDR3 nucleotides: TGTGCCAGCAGCTTTATGAACACCGGGGAGCTGTTTTTT.

The V gene is TRBV2, the J gene TRBJ2-5; no clear D gene. V lost 4 bases and J lost 2, with 5 bases in between. Germline values: CDR1 SNHLY, CDR2 FYNNEI. The CDR3 loop spans 12 amino acids. The CDR3 coding sequence is TGTGCCAGCAGTGTGCAGCAAGAGACCCAGTACTTC. Translated: CASSVQQETQYF.

This clone occurred once. This sequence joins TRBV5-5 and TRBJ2-7, with a possible D match to TRBD2 (6 bases). Germline CDR1 and CDR2: SGHKS and YYEKEE (reference sequence). V was shortened by 9 bases and J by 9 bases, with 22 bases between the two germline ends. The length of the CDR3 is 13 residues. The CDR3 sequence is CATSAGYLRVQYF. The CDR3 DNA follows: TGTGCCACCTCAGCGGGTTACCTACGAGTGCAGTACTTC.

The CDR3 DNA reads TGTGCCAGCAGTGACAGGGAAGGCGAAAAACTGTTTTTT. Protein product: CASSDREGEKLFF. The chain carries TRBV6-4 and TRBJ1-4; no definite D call. Trimming cost V 2 bases and J 8 bases, with 9 bases left between them. The CDR3 consists of 13 residues. Germline values: CDR1 MRHNA, CDR2 SNTAGT.

This chain joins TRBV28 and TRBJ2-7; tentative D call: TRBD1 (6 bases). Trimming left V 3 bases short and J 7 bases short, with 10 bases between. The germline CDR1 and CDR2 sequences are MDHEN and SYDVKM. The CDR3 is 12 amino acids. CDR3 sequence (DNA): TGTGCCAGCAGTTTCGCAGGGGAAGAGCAGTACTTC. Protein sequence: CASSFAGEEQYF.